The 4 T cell receptor beta chains below come from one sample, sequenced in a study of blood T cell repertoires in COVID-19. Here immunoSEQ multiplex PCR was the method, and the copy in TCRdb shows in-frame clones only, minus some. The profile covers about 500,000 clones, with approximately 91% appearing a single time and roughly 7.3% taken by the ten largest. The sequenced sample was peripheral blood. Receptors were obtained from a woman aged 45-59 years with COVID-19, enrolled during active disease.

The rearrangement links TRBV29-1 to TRBJ1-5; the D is unclear. The CDR3 is made up of 12 amino acids. Deletions cut 4 bases from V and 7 bases from J, with 11 bases between. Germline loops: CDR1 SQVTM, CDR2 ANQGSEA. CDR3: CSVAGYEQPQHF. The CDR3 coding sequence is TGCAGCGTTGCCGGGTACGAGCAGCCCCAGCATTTT.

This clone occurred once. The rearrangement uses TRBV10-3 and TRBJ2-6, with a tentative D call TRBD1 (5 bases). Germline values: CDR1 ENHRY, CDR2 SYGVKD. CDR3 length: 16 amino acids. V was trimmed by 3 bases and J by 0 bases, leaving 9 bases between them. CDR3 loop: CAISDPTGSGANVLTF. For the CDR3, the DNA is TGTGCCATCAGTGACCCCACAGGCTCTGGGGCCAACGTCCTGACTTTC.

A note on this clone: A read error may produce the germline difference seen at one junction end. This chain joins TRBV18 and TRBJ1-5; no reliable D call. The CDR3 contains 13 residues. The germline CDR1 and CDR2 sequences are KGHSH and LQKENI. CDR3: CASSPLPNQPQHF. The CDR3 DNA reads TGTGCCAGCTCTCCACTCCCAAATCAGCCCCAGCATTTT.

The chain joins TRBV4-2 to TRBJ1-1; 9 nucleotides agree with TRBD1. The junction had 5 bases not matched to a gene; V was cut back by 5 bases and J by 4 bases. The CDR3 sequence is 14 residues long. CDR1 is LGHNA and CDR2 is YNFKEQ in the germline V gene. The CDR3 region is CASSMTGGATEAFF. Here the CDR3 DNA reads TGTGCCAGCAGCATGACAGGGGGGGCCACTGAAGCTTTCTTT.